This TCR beta chain was sequenced during a study of T cell clonotyping in hematopoietic cell transplantation. V lost 0 bases and J 8 bases, leaving 14 bases between the germline ends. CDR1 SGHRS and CDR2 YFSETQ come from the germline V gene. The CDR3 spans 14 residues. Study-level results: No sorting was done, leaving CD4 and CD8 contributions mixed. At the given depth, recipient repertoires were over 97% de novo clonotypes. Pathologically expanded recipient clonotypes increased progressively from day 30 to day 180 as diversity fell. Broader posttransplant TCR repertoire diversity was predicted by graft donor and pretransplant recipient Inverse Simpson Index values.

As concerns this clone: The antigen remains unidentified.

The repertoire was sequenced with immunoSEQ multiplex PCR; TCRdb's copy has only in-frame clones and lacks some. The sample holds more than 11,000 clones, about 98% seen once. This specimen was peripheral blood mononuclear cells, taken 30 days after allogeneic stem cell transplant. The clonotype was recovered from a female patient in her fifties who had an allogeneic stem cell transplant from an unrelated donor, so T cells may come from the graft donor. Some clones in this sample may be carry-over from other donors' samples. J is TRBJ1-2 and V is TRBV5-1, with a tentative D call TRBD1 (5 bases). CDR3 coding DNA: TGCGCCAGCAGCTTGGCCGGTCAGGGAAGCGGCTACACCTTC. Translated, it gives CASSLAGQGSGYTF.